Shown below are 20 T cell receptor beta chains from a single sample sequenced in a study of T cell responses to AZD1222 COVID-19 vaccine. The data were produced by immunoSEQ multiplex PCR, yet TCRdb's version contains in-frame clones alone and is incomplete. Of roughly 55,000 clones listed, 87% are singletons. The source material was peripheral blood, sampled on day 0 of AZD1222 vaccination. Receptors were obtained from an adult in good health.

J is TRBJ2-1 and V is TRBV30; D gene unclear. The V gene's germline CDR1 is GTSNPN and CDR2 SVGIG (reference sequence). The CDR3 spans 15 residues. The V end lost 0 bases, the J end lost 5 bases, and 14 bases lay between the germline ends. The CDR3 DNA follows: TGTGCCTGGAGTGTACATCAATCAGGAGACAATGAGCAGTTCTTC. It encodes CAWSVHQSGDNEQFF.

J is TRBJ1-1 and V is TRBV28; 8 nucleotides match TRBD1. Germline CDR1 and CDR2: MDHEN and SYDVKM. CDR3 length: 13 residues. V gave up 6 bases and J gave up 3 bases; unmatched junction bases: 3. CDR3 protein: CASSSTGDTEAFF. In DNA, the CDR3 is TGTGCCAGCAGCTCGACAGGGGACACTGAAGCTTTCTTT.

The rearrangement links TRBV19 to TRBJ1-2, with 8 bases lining up with TRBD1. V lost 5 bases and J lost 2; bases outside the gene matches: 10. Germline V gene sequence: CDR1 LNHDA, CDR2 SQIVND (reference sequence). The CDR3 spans 16 residues. The CDR3 sequence is CASSLRTGRLNYGYTF. CDR3 DNA sequence: TGTGCCAGTAGTCTTAGGACAGGGAGGCTCAACTATGGCTACACCTTC.

The chain has TRBV18 and TRBJ1-4, with a possible D match to TRBD1 (5 bases). There are 16 residues in the CDR3. V dropped 5 bases and J dropped 7 bases, with 20 bases sitting between them. Germline CDR1 is KGHSH and CDR2 is LQKENI. CDR3: CASSTVGGGVREKLFF. The DNA for the CDR3 is TGTGCCAGCTCAACCGTCGGAGGAGGGGTTCGTGAAAAACTGTTTTTT.

The chain employs TRBV10-3 and TRBJ2-2; a weak D match, TRBD1 (6 bases). Trimming shortened V by 1 base and J by 5 bases, and 11 bases separated the two germline ends. The CDR3 runs 15 residues. Germline CDR1 is ENHRY and CDR2 is SYGVKD. The CDR3 nucleotides read TGTGCCATCAGTGAGTGGGACAAGAAGACCGGGGAGCTGTTTTTT. Translating gives CAISEWDKKTGELFF.

This sequence joins TRBV5-1 and TRBJ2-7, with 11 bases lining up with TRBD1. The length of the CDR3 is 14 residues. J gave up 4 bases and V 3 bases, and 3 bases lay outside the gene matches. Germline V gene sequence: CDR1 SGHRS, CDR2 YFSETQ. CDR3 region: CASSWTGGQYEQYF. Here the CDR3 DNA reads TGCGCCAGCAGCTGGACAGGGGGCCAGTACGAGCAGTACTTC.

This chain joins TRBV9 and TRBJ1-3; TRBD1 agrees at 7 bases. This CDR3 comprises 14 residues. Germline loops: CDR1 SGDLS, CDR2 YYNGEE. With 0 bases clipped from V and 11 bases from J, the junction kept 8 bases outside the gene matches. The CDR3 is CASSVGAGTVPIYF. CDR3 in DNA: TGTGCCAGCAGCGTAGGGGCTGGGACAGTTCCCATATATTTT. The whole variable domain, remainder taken from reference TRBV9 and TRBJ1-3, is DSGVTQTPKHLITATGQRVTLRCSPRSGDLSVYWYQQSLDQGLQFLIQYYNGEERAKGNILERFSAQQFPDLHSELNLSSLELGDSALYFCASSVGAGTVPIYFGEGSWLTVV.

The chain recombines TRBV10-3 with TRBJ1-2, with D perhaps TRBD1 (6 bases). V lost 0 bases to trimming and J lost 8 bases, with 13 bases between them. Germline V gene sequence: CDR1 ENHRY, CDR2 SYGVKD. The CDR3 length is 14 residues. CDR3 bases: TGTGCCATCAGTGAGTCCGGGGGGCCCTCCGGCTACACCTTC. Translation gives CAISESGGPSGYTF.

This clone was seen only a few times. The chain recombines TRBV6-5 with TRBJ1-2; weak D call: TRBD1 (5 bases). Germline CDR1 MNHEY, CDR2 SVGAGI. The CDR3 is made up of 15 amino acids. V was pared by 0 bases and J by 4 bases, with 12 bases between. The CDR3 protein is CASSYSMGGSYGYTF. In nucleotides, the CDR3 is TGTGCCAGCAGTTACTCGATGGGGGGGTCCTATGGCTACACCTTC.

This chain uses TRBV19 with TRBJ1-5; D gene uncertain. The CDR3 contains 18 residues. The germline V gene encodes CDR1 LNHDA and CDR2 SQIVND (reference sequence). Trimming cost V 3 bases and J 1 base, with 19 bases left between them. CDR3 DNA sequence: TGTGCCAGTAGTATCTCCCTAGGCCTCTCCGGGAGCAATCAGCCCCAGCATTTT. Protein sequence: CASSISLGLSGSNQPQHF.

The V gene is TRBV2, the J gene TRBJ1-3, with D possibly TRBD1 on 5 matching bases. The CDR3 has 14 amino acids. The germline V gene encodes CDR1 SNHLY and CDR2 FYNNEI. The ends were cut back, 7 bases at V and 0 bases at J, with 10 bases in the middle. The CDR3 coding sequence is TGTGCCAGCACCGGGACTCACTCTGGAAACACCATATATTTT. This codes for CASTGTHSGNTIYF. The complete variable domain, with remaining parts taken from reference TRBV2 and TRBJ1-3, reads EPEVTQTPSHQVTQMGQEVILRCVPISNHLYFYWYRQILGQKVEFLVSFYNNEISEKSEIFDDQFSVERPDGSNFTLKIRSTKLEDSAMYFCASTGTHSGNTIYFGEGSWLTVV.

The chain couples TRBV6-5 to TRBJ2-5; a possible D gene is TRBD2 (6 bases). Trimming took 6 bases from V and 5 from J, leaving 16 bases between them. The CDR3 is made up of 14 amino acids. The V gene's germline CDR1 is MNHEY and CDR2 SVGAGI. The CDR3 region is CASSLGPEGETQYF. The CDR3, as DNA: TGTGCCAGCAGCCTGGGTCCGGAGGGGGAGACCCAGTACTTC.

The chain carries TRBV6-1 and TRBJ2-5; 9 bases fit TRBD1. There are 14 residues in the CDR3. J gave up 2 bases and V 3 bases, and 1 base lay outside the gene matches. The germline CDR1 and CDR2 sequences are MNHNS and SASEGT. In DNA, the CDR3 is TGTGCCAGCAGTGAGACAGGGGGACAAGAGACCCAGTACTTC. This sequence encodes CASSETGGQETQYF.

J is TRBJ1-1 and V is TRBV18; 11 bases map to TRBD1. This CDR3 is built from 14 residues. The J segment lost 6 bases and the V segment lost 5 bases, leaving 5 bases of the junction unmatched. Germline V lookup: CDR1 KGHSH, CDR2 LQKENI. CDR3 coding DNA: TGTGCCAGCTCATTGGGACAGGGGGTGGCTGAAGCTTTCTTT. Translation: CASSLGQGVAEAFF.

V gene TRBV2 combines with J gene TRBJ2-3; either TRBD1 or TRBD2 may supply D (6 bases each). The germline V and J ends were trimmed by 4 bases and 3 bases, with 11 bases remaining between them. Germline CDR1 reads SNHLY; CDR2 reads FYNNEI. This CDR3 contains 14 residues. CDR3 nucleotides: TGTGCCAGCAGTGCGGGGGCCGAAACAGATACGCAGTATTTT. Protein: CASSAGAETDTQYF.

This sequence joins TRBV7-3 and TRBJ2-3, with 7 bases lining up with TRBD1. Germline CDR1 SGHTA, CDR2 FQGTGA. The CDR3 has 14 amino acids. Trimming took 2 bases from V and 6 from J; bases not matched to a gene: 5. The DNA of the CDR3 is TGTGCCAGCAGCTTATTAGTACAGGGGGATACGCAGTATTTT. Its protein product is CASSLLVQGDTQYF.

This clone appeared a single time. The gene calls are TRBV5-5 and TRBJ2-1; TRBD1 or TRBD2 may be the D gene (9 bases each). The germline CDR1 and CDR2 sequences are SGHKS and YYEKEE (reference sequence). The V end was cut by 4 bases, the J end by 7 bases, with 27 bases between. This CDR3 comprises 18 residues. The CDR3 DNA reads TGTGCCAGCAGCCCGCCGGGACAGGGTTTAGCGGGGGTGAATGAGCAGTTCTTC. Translating it yields CASSPPGQGLAGVNEQFF. The entire variable domain, with the rest obtained from reference TRBV5-5 and TRBJ2-1, is as follows: DAGVTQSPTHLIKTRGQQVTLRCSPISGHKSVSWYQQVLGQGPQFIFQYYEKEERGRGNFPDRFSARQFPNYSSELNVNALLLGDSALYLCASSPPGQGLAGVNEQFFGPGTRLTVL.

This clone was detected only once. This chain uses TRBV5-1 with TRBJ2-2, with D perhaps being TRBD1 or TRBD2 (6 bases each). In germline, CDR1 is SGHRS, CDR2 YFSETQ. Trimming cost V 4 bases and J 1 base, with 14 bases left between them. This CDR3 spans 16 amino acids. This CDR3 reads CASSRSGGRNTGELFF. Here the CDR3 DNA reads TGCGCCAGCAGCCGTTCTGGGGGGCGGAACACCGGGGAGCTGTTTTTT.

V gene TRBV9 combines with J gene TRBJ2-2; 7 bases agree with TRBD1. Germline values: CDR1 SGDLS, CDR2 YYNGEE. The CDR3 consists of 16 residues. The junction had 11 bases not matched to a gene; V was cut back by 4 bases and J by 5 bases. This CDR3 is CASSKTTGIRTGELFF. In DNA form, the CDR3 reads TGTGCCAGCAGCAAGACGACAGGGATTAGGACCGGGGAGCTGTTTTTT.

This chain uses TRBV19 with TRBJ2-3; 8 bases line up with TRBD1. The trim removed 5 bases at V and 6 bases at J, leaving 10 bases unmatched. Germline CDR1 is LNHDA and CDR2 is SQIVND (reference sequence). The CDR3 spans 15 residues. The CDR3 DNA is TGTGCCAGTAGTTCCAGAGGACAGGGACCGGATACGCAGTATTTT. Amino acid sequence: CASSSRGQGPDTQYF.